The TCR beta chain under discussion was sequenced for a study of blood T cells in healthy people across ages. Per the germline V gene, CDR1 is MNHNY and CDR2 is SVGAGI (reference sequence). The CDR3 runs to 16 residues. Concerning this clonotype: Mismatch with germline at one junction end may stem from a read error.

Through a sample-barcoded 5' primer and a J-beta primer mix, a second PCR was run for about 6 to 12 cycles. TCRdb processed the 5' RACE reads anew with MiXCR; each CDR3 protein has one entry. The sample shows roughly 1,500,000 distinct CDR3 sequences, around 35% of them seen only once. This chain joins TRBV6-6 and TRBJ2-6; maybe TRBD1 (6 bases). Sequencing input: blood. The TCR comes from a young woman in good health. The CDR3 DNA reads as TGTGCCAGCAGTCCCCACGAGGGTTCAGGGGCCAACGTCCGGACTTTC. Translated, it gives CASSPHEGSGANVRTF.